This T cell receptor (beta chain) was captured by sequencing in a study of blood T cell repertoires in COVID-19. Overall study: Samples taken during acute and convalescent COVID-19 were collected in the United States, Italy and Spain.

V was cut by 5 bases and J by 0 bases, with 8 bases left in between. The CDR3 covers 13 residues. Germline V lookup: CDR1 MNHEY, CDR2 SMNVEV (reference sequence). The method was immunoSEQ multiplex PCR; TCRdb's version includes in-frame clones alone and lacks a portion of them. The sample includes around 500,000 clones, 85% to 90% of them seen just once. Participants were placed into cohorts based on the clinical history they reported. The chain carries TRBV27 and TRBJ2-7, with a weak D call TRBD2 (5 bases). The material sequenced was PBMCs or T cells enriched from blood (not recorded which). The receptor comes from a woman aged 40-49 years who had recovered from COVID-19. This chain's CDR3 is CASSRGISYEQYF. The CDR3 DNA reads TGTGCCAGCAGTCGGGGAATCTCCTACGAGCAGTACTTC.